This record looks at one T cell receptor beta chain sequence and its context. V lost 0 bases to trimming and J lost 0 bases, with 18 bases between them. The germline gives CDR1 SGHTA, CDR2 FQGNSA. The CDR3 contains 19 residues. The data were taken from a study of T-cell reconstitution after alpha-beta-depleted transplantation in children. The library targeted TCRbeta and was prepared with unique molecular identifiers. One entry per CDR3 protein results from TCRdb running MiXCR on the PCR reads. The profile covers approximately 390,000 distinct CDR3 sequences, with roughly 11% appearing a single time and roughly 5.5% taken by the ten largest.

The chain joins TRBV7-2 to TRBJ2-1, with a possible D match to TRBD1 (5 bases). Here the sequenced sample was PBMCs from the stem cell graft donor, taken from the stem cell graft. This sequence originates from a human donor who donated a stem cell graft to a child with acute myeloid leukemia. CDR3 loop: CASSLAWLETESSYNEQFF. The CDR3 nucleotides are TGTGCCAGCAGCTTAGCGTGGCTGGAGACAGAGAGCTCCTACAATGAGCAGTTCTTC.